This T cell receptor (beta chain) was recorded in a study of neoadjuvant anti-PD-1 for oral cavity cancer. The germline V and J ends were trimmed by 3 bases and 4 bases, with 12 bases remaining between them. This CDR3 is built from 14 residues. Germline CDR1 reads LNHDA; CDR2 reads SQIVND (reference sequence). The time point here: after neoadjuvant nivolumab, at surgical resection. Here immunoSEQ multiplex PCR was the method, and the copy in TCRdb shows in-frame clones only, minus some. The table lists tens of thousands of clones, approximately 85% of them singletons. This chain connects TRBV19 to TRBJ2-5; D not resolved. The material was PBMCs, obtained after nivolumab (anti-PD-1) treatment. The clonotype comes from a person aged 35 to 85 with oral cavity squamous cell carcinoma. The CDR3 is CASSIGSEAETQYF. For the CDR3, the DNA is TGTGCCAGTAGTATCGGTAGTGAGGCAGAGACCCAGTACTTC.